The 27 T cell receptor beta chains in this list originate from one sample, sequenced in a study of T cells in Graves' hyperthyroidism and ophthalmopathy. The CDR3 regions of TCR beta were amplified from RNA transcripts. HTBI primers were the set used in a first-round RT-PCR of the TCR CDR3. One entry per CDR3 protein results from TCRdb running MiXCR on the multiplex PCR reads. The top ten clones hold over 8.5% of a sample with a few hundred thousand distinct CDR3 sequences, about 13% of them seen once. The sample comprised blood. These receptor sequences come from a woman between 18 and 29 years old with Graves' hyperthyroidism.

This clonotype was observed many times. The chain uses TRBV12-3 or TRBV12-4 and TRBJ2-3; D ambiguous. The CDR3 is made up of 11 amino acids. Trimming shortened V by 6 bases and J by 7 bases, and 8 bases separated the two germline ends. CDR3 protein: CASRYSHTQYF. Written as DNA, the CDR3 is TGTGCCAGCAGGTACAGTCATACGCAGTATTTT.

This clonotype was picked up many times. The chain is built from TRBV5-1 and TRBJ2-1; D perhaps matches TRBD2 (6 bases). Trimming left V 0 bases short and J 8 bases short, with 18 bases between. This CDR3 has 16 residues. Germline lookup yields CDR1 SGHRS and CDR2 YFSETQ. DNA of the CDR3: TGCGCCAGCAGCTTGGGGGGGGAAATCAGGGTCGATGAGCAGTTCTTC. Amino acid sequence: CASSLGGEIRVDEQFF.

The CDR3 sequence: CASSSGGPGGQYF. The CDR3 nucleotides are TGTGCCAGCAGTTCTGGGGGGCCAGGGGGGCAGTACTTC. The chain is built from TRBV7-9 and TRBJ2-7; a weak D match, TRBD1 (7 bases). V was cut by 6 bases and J by 9 bases, with 18 bases left in between. In germline, CDR1 is SEHNR, CDR2 FQNEAQ (reference sequence). The length of the CDR3 is 13 residues.

The table lists this clonotype with many counts. The chain is built from TRBV20-1 and TRBJ1-2; D gene unclear. The CDR3 runs 13 residues. Germline V lookup: CDR1 DFQATT, CDR2 SNEGSKA (reference sequence). The V end was cut by 3 bases, the J end by 7 bases, with 15 bases between. CDR3 sequence: CSASAVTSSGYTF. CDR3 bases: TGCAGTGCTAGTGCGGTGACATCAAGTGGCTACACCTTC.

This clonotype occurred a few times. The gene calls are TRBV5-1 and TRBJ2-1; TRBD1 aligns across 7 bases. V shed 0 bases, J shed 4 bases, and the junction held 4 bases outside the gene matches. This CDR3 region has 15 residues. Germline V gene sequence: CDR1 SGHRS, CDR2 YFSETQ. CDR3 residues: CASSLEGTAYNEQFF. The CDR3 nucleotides are TGCGCCAGCAGCTTGGAGGGGACAGCGTACAATGAGCAGTTCTTC. Full variable domain (remainder filled in from reference TRBV5-1 and TRBJ2-1): KAGVTQTPRYLIKTRGQQVTLSCSPISGHRSVSWYQQTPGQGLQFLFEYFSETQRNKGNFPGRFSGRQFSNSRSEMNVSTLELGDSALYLCASSLEGTAYNEQFFGPGTRLTVL.

This clonotype was counted only a few times. The chain uses TRBV20-1 and TRBJ2-7; 7 bases are a match to TRBD2. V gave up 4 bases and J gave up 0 bases; unmatched junction bases: 9. The germline V gene encodes CDR1 DFQATT and CDR2 SNEGSKA (reference sequence). The CDR3 extends over 15 amino acids. CDR3 DNA: TGCAGTGCTACCCCTAGCGGCTACGGCTCCTACGAGCAGTACTTC. It is translated as CSATPSGYGSYEQYF.

This clonotype was observed many times. This chain connects TRBV6-2 or TRBV6-3 to TRBJ2-3; 10 bases are a match to TRBD2. The CDR3 totals 15 residues. Germline CDR1 reads MNHEY; CDR2 reads SVGEGT. Trimming took 6 bases from V and 1 from J; bases not matched to a gene: 4. CDR3: CASRRLAGGTDTQYF. The CDR3 DNA follows: TGTGCCAGCAGACGTCTAGCGGGAGGCACAGATACGCAGTATTTT.

There are many counts of this clonotype. This sequence joins TRBV28 and TRBJ1-5; D gene unclear. The length of the CDR3 is 15 residues. V lost 2 bases and J lost 4, with 12 bases in between. CDR1 and CDR2 from the germline V gene are MDHEN and SYDVKM. The CDR3 here is CASSLRGLGNQPQHF. DNA of the CDR3: TGTGCCAGCAGTTTACGAGGATTAGGGAATCAGCCCCAGCATTTT.

The V call is TRBV4-2, the J call TRBJ2-6; 7 nucleotides align to TRBD2. Germline CDR1 is LGHNA and CDR2 is YNFKEQ. This CDR3 spans 20 amino acids. Trimming at V came to 0 bases and at J to 3 bases, leaving 14 bases not matched to a gene. The chain's CDR3 is CASSQEEVGGIRFGANVLTF. CDR3 sequence (DNA): TGTGCCAGCAGCCAAGAGGAAGTCGGGGGGATTAGGTTTGGGGCCAACGTCCTGACTTTC.

As regards this clonotype: A much more abundant neighbour one base away suggests this may be a read error. This chain links TRBV7-2 with TRBJ2-2, with 8 bases lining up with TRBD2. The CDR3 runs 15 residues. V lost 4 bases to trimming and J lost 14 bases; unmatched junction nucleotides: 15. Germline V gives CDR1 SGHTA, CDR2 FQGNSA. Here the CDR3 reads CASSSAQRERRPLFF. The CDR3 bases are TGTGCCAGCAGCTCAGCGCAGCGGGAGAGGCGCCCCCTGTTTTTT.

This clonotype showed up many times. The chain has TRBV27 and TRBJ1-2, with 8 bases identical to TRBD1. V shed 2 bases and J 6 bases; nucleotides not matched to a gene: 8. In germline, CDR1 is MNHEY, CDR2 SMNVEV (reference sequence). This CDR3 has 15 amino acids. CDR3 sequence: CASSLETGGRDGYTF. DNA for the CDR3: TGTGCCAGCAGTTTAGAAACAGGGGGTCGTGATGGCTACACCTTC.

In this sample, this clonotype turned up many times. The chain couples TRBV12-3 or TRBV12-4 to TRBJ2-5; no clear D gene. Trimming left V 4 bases short and J 4 bases short, with 16 bases between. CDR3 length: 15 amino acids. CDR3 nucleotide sequence: TGTGCCAGCAGTTATGTACCTAAACATCCAGAGACCCAGTACTTC. It encodes CASSYVPKHPETQYF.

In its sample, this clonotype was seen many times. The CDR3 sequence is CSVPRLAGTDTQYF. Written as DNA, the CDR3 is TGCAGCGTACCCCGCCTAGCGGGCACAGATACGCAGTATTTT. V usage is TRBV29-1 and J usage is TRBJ2-3, with 7 bases that match TRBD2. Germline CDR1 is SQVTM and CDR2 is ANQGSEA. The length of the CDR3 is 14 residues. Trimming at V came to 6 bases and at J to 1 base, leaving 7 bases not matched to a gene.

There are many counts of this clonotype. This chain connects TRBV7-3 to TRBJ2-3, with no clear D. CDR3 length: 14 amino acids. Between the trimmed V and J ends, which lost 1 base and 5 bases, there was a span of 10 bases. The germline V gene encodes CDR1 SGHTA and CDR2 FQGTGA. CDR3 nucleotide sequence: TGTGCCAGCAGCTTAAAGGCCCTAGGAGATACGCAGTATTTT. Translation gives CASSLKALGDTQYF.

This clonotype was recorded at least ten times. The chain recombines TRBV3-1 with TRBJ2-3; 9 bases map to TRBD1. J gave up 4 bases and V 5 bases, and 16 bases lay outside the gene matches. The CDR3 totals 18 residues. CDR1 LGHDT and CDR2 YNNKEL come from the germline V gene (reference sequence). The CDR3 spells CASSSFLGQGQGADTQYF. DNA for the CDR3: TGTGCCAGCAGCTCCTTCTTGGGACAGGGCCAAGGGGCAGATACGCAGTATTTT.

About this clonotype itself: Germline and junction disagree at one end, which may indicate a read error. This chain uses TRBV5-1 with TRBJ2-1; no clear D. This CDR3 contains 14 residues. Germline values: CDR1 SGHRS, CDR2 YFSETQ. CDR3: CASSQDSTLGEQFF. The CDR3 region has the DNA TGTGCCAGCAGCCAAGATAGTACTCTGGGTGAGCAGTTCTTC.

V usage is TRBV6-1 and J usage is TRBJ2-7; tentative D call: TRBD1 (5 bases). With 7 bases removed from V and 3 bases from J, the gap between germline ends came to 16 bases. Germline V gene lookup returns CDR1 MNHNS and CDR2 SASEGT. The CDR3 loop spans 14 amino acids. The CDR3 coding sequence is TGTGCCAGCACTAAACAACGACAGAACTACGAGCAGTACTTC. The encoded protein is CASTKQRQNYEQYF.

This clonotype was seen ten or more times. One junction end does not reproduce the germline sequence, and a read error may be involved. V gene TRBV2 combines with J gene TRBJ1-5; D gene ambiguous. Germline V gene sequence: CDR1 SNHLY, CDR2 FYNNEI. The CDR3 is 14 amino acids. In DNA form, the CDR3 reads TGTGCCAGCAGGGAAGACACCCTCCGGCAGCCCCAGCATTTT. Protein sequence: CASREDTLRQPQHF.

This clonotype was detected ten times or more. The rearrangement links TRBV20-1 to TRBJ1-2; D is possibly TRBD1 (6 bases). The CDR3 is 17 amino acids. The V gene lost 0 bases and the J gene lost 2 bases, with 19 bases spanning the gap. CDR1 DFQATT and CDR2 SNEGSKA come from the germline V gene (reference sequence). CDR3 residues: CSARDYRKGEGNYGYTF. The CDR3 nucleotides are TGCAGTGCTAGAGATTACCGAAAGGGGGAGGGGAACTATGGCTACACCTTC.

This clonotype was counted ten times or more. The V call is TRBV7-2, the J call TRBJ2-5; no definite D call. Between the trimmed V and J ends, which lost 6 bases and 2 bases, there was a span of 4 bases. CDR1 and CDR2 (germline): SGHTA, FQGNSA. This CDR3 is built from 11 residues. The CDR3 sequence: CASREQETQYF. CDR3 sequence (DNA): TGTGCCAGCAGGGAGCAAGAGACCCAGTACTTC. The whole variable domain, remainder taken from reference TRBV7-2 and TRBJ2-5, is GAGVSQSPSNKVTEKGKDVELRCDPISGHTALYWYRQSLGQGLEFLIYFQGNSAPDKSGLPSDRFSAERTGGSVSTLTIQRTQQEDSAVYLCASREQETQYFGPGTRLLVL.

This clonotype was found many times. J is TRBJ1-5 and V is TRBV7-9; a possible D gene is TRBD1 (5 bases). Trimming removed 4 bases from V and 1 base from J, with 11 bases in between. Per the germline V gene, CDR1 is SEHNR and CDR2 is FQNEAQ (reference sequence). The CDR3 contains 15 residues. This chain's CDR3 is CASSSPGLSNQPQHF. The CDR3 DNA is TGTGCCAGCAGCTCCCCAGGGCTAAGCAATCAGCCCCAGCATTTT.

The gene calls are TRBV7-9 and TRBJ2-7, with 11 bases fitting TRBD2. The CDR3 is 18 amino acids. V dropped 0 bases and J dropped 2; count of bases not matched to a gene: 9. Germline V gives CDR1 SEHNR, CDR2 FQNEAQ (reference sequence). The CDR3 here is CASSLASGRALFTYEQYF. CDR3 DNA sequence: TGTGCCAGCAGCTTAGCTAGCGGGAGGGCCTTGTTTACCTACGAGCAGTACTTC. The whole variable domain, filled in from reference TRBV7-9 and TRBJ2-7, reads DTGVSQNPRHKITKRGQNVTFRCDPISEHNRLYWYRQTLGQGPEFLTYFQNEAQLEKSRLLSDRFSAERPKGSFSTLEIQRTEQGDSAMYLCASSLASGRALFTYEQYFGPGTRLTVT.

This clonotype was seen repeatedly, ten times or more. The chain employs TRBV12-5 and TRBJ1-6; 12 positions match TRBD1. CDR3 size: 17 residues. Germline CDR1 reads LGHNT; CDR2 reads FRNRAP. Trimming took 6 bases from V and 11 from J; bases not matched to a gene: 14. The CDR3 coding sequence is TGTGCTAGTGGCGACTCCGGGACAGGGGGCAATTGGGCACCCCTCCACTTT. Translating it yields CASGDSGTGGNWAPLHF. Based on the CDR3 plus reference TRBV12-5 and TRBJ1-6, the full variable domain is DARVTQTPRHKVTEMGQEVTMRCQPILGHNTVFWYRQTMMQGLELLAYFRNRAPLDDSGMPKDRFSAEMPDATLATLKIQPSEPRDSAVYFCASGDSGTGGNWAPLHFGNGTRLTVT.

As for this clonotype: A much larger clonotype is one base distant, so this may be a read error. The J gene is TRBJ2-7, the V gene TRBV11-2, with D perhaps matching TRBD1 (6 bases). CDR1 and CDR2 (germline): SGHAT, FQNNGV. The CDR3 runs 15 residues. CDR3 bases: TGTGCCAGCAGCTTAGCGCCCAGGGGAGTCTACAAGCAGTACTTC. Its translation is CASSLAPRGVYKQYF.

This clonotype was recorded many times. The V call is TRBV5-5, the J call TRBJ1-1; D is perhaps TRBD1 (5 bases). V lost 3 bases and J lost 7, with 19 bases in between. Looked up from germline, CDR1 is SGHKS and CDR2 is YYEKEE (reference sequence). The CDR3 spans 15 residues. The CDR3 sequence: CASSSPGGERNEAFF. The CDR3 DNA sequence: TGTGCCAGCAGCTCTCCCGGGGGGGAGAGAAATGAAGCTTTCTTT.

This clonotype was seen ten or more times. The gene calls are TRBV10-3 and TRBJ1-2, with D possibly being TRBD1 (5 bases). Germline V CDR1 and CDR2: ENHRY, SYGVKD. This CDR3 has 15 residues. Trimming removed 7 bases at V and 0 bases at J, with 15 bases between. The CDR3 bases are TGTGCCATCACCTCGGACTTAGGGGCTAACTATGGCTACACCTTC. It specifies CAITSDLGANYGYTF.

This clonotype was observed at least ten times. The chain has TRBV10-3 and TRBJ1-1; TRBD1 aligns across 8 bases. Germline assignment: CDR1 ENHRY and CDR2 SYGVKD. Trimming took 7 bases from V and 1 from J; bases not matched to a gene: 11. The CDR3 is 16 residues long. CDR3 in DNA: TGTGCCATCACCAAAGAGACAGGGGCTACGAACACTGAAGCTTTCTTT. Its translation is CAITKETGATNTEAFF.